Following are 5 T cell receptor beta chains from one sample sequenced in a study of blood T cells in healthy people across ages. A second PCR of 7 to 11 cycles used a sample-barcoded 5' primer and a J-beta primer mix. MiXCR was run by TCRdb on the 5' RACE reads, yielding one entry per CDR3 protein. The data show approximately 1.5 million distinct CDR3 sequences, about 45% seen once. Material for sequencing was blood. The origin of the receptors is a young woman in good health.

In this sample, this clonotype turned up a few times. The chain is built from TRBV6-6 and TRBJ1-5, with D uncertain. V lost 7 bases to trimming and J lost 4 bases, with 5 bases between them. The CDR3 length is 11 residues. Germline assignment: CDR1 MNHNY and CDR2 SVGAGI (reference sequence). The CDR3 here is CASTNNQPQHF. In DNA form, the CDR3 reads TGTGCCAGCACTAATAATCAGCCCCAGCATTTT.

In this sample, this clonotype turned up a few times. The rearrangement joins TRBV2 to TRBJ2-1; 12 positions agree with TRBD2. Germline loops: CDR1 SNHLY, CDR2 FYNNEI. Unmatched junction bases numbered 4, after V lost 6 bases and J lost 4 bases. The CDR3 consists of 15 residues. DNA of the CDR3: TGTGCCAGCAGAGTTCTAGCGGGAGGGTACAATGAGCAGTTCTTC. This gives the protein CASRVLAGGYNEQFF. The entire variable domain, with the rest obtained from reference TRBV2 and TRBJ2-1, is as follows: EPEVTQTPSHQVTQMGQEVILRCVPISNHLYFYWYRQILGQKVEFLVSFYNNEISEKSEIFDDQFSVERPDGSNFTLKIRSTKLEDSAMYFCASRVLAGGYNEQFFGPGTRLTVL.

The chain recombines TRBV29-1 with TRBJ1-2; 7 bases align to TRBD1. V shed 7 bases, J shed 2 bases, and the junction held 7 bases outside the gene matches. Germline CDR1 SQVTM, CDR2 ANQGSEA. This CDR3 region has 13 residues. CDR3 protein: CSAEVQGNYGYTF. The DNA of the CDR3 is TGCAGCGCAGAAGTACAGGGGAACTATGGCTACACCTTC.

Only a few counts were recorded for this clonotype. The V and J genes are TRBV12-3 or TRBV12-4 and TRBJ2-2; no clear D gene. The CDR3 is 14 residues long. V was shortened by 3 bases and J by 1 base, with 6 bases between the two germline ends. CDR3 coding DNA: TGTGCCAGCAGTTTTTTACAGAACACCGGGGAGCTGTTTTTT. It yields the protein CASSFLQNTGELFF.

This clonotype was counted between two and nine times. The chain recombines TRBV6-6 with TRBJ2-2; no clear D gene. This CDR3 spans 13 amino acids. Germline CDR1 reads MNHNY; CDR2 reads SVGAGI (reference sequence). V was clipped by 5 bases and J by 6 bases, with 10 bases between them. The CDR3, as DNA: TGTGCCAGCAGTCCCGTTGACGCCGGGGAGCTGTTTTTT. Translated: CASSPVDAGELFF.